In its sample, the clone carrying this T cell receptor beta chain was seen once. The data were obtained in a study of control samples from healthy donors and cancer patients. The data were produced by immunoSEQ multiplex PCR, yet TCRdb's version contains in-frame clones alone and is incomplete. The sample lists around 20,000 clones, 88% seen once, with around 10% in the top ten. Sequenced input: PBMCs. The source of this sequence is a woman aged 55-69 years with head and neck cancer.

The CDR3 protein is CASSQGLGEKLFF. The DNA for the CDR3 is TGTGCCAGCTCACAGGGATTAGGGGAAAAACTGTTTTTT. The V call is TRBV18, the J call TRBJ1-4, with unresolved D. The CDR3 covers 13 residues. The germline CDR1 and CDR2 sequences are KGHSH and LQKENI. V shed 4 bases and J shed 8 bases, with 11 bases lying between them. Together with reference TRBV18 and TRBJ1-4, the CDR3 gives the full variable domain: NAGVMQNPRHLVRRRGQEARLRCSPMKGHSHVYWYRQLPEEGLKFMVYLQKENIIDESGMPKERFSAEFPKEGPSILRIQQVVRGDSAAYFCASSQGLGEKLFFGSGTQLSVL.